The present T cell receptor beta chain was sequenced within a study of response to subunit inactivated influenza vaccine. TCRdb used MiXCR to reprocess the RT-PCR reads, holding one entry per CDR3 protein. The repertoire holds roughly 760,000 distinct CDR3 sequences, with around 21% as singletons. The V end was cut by 10 bases, the J end by 0 bases, with 16 bases between. From germline, CDR1 is MNHEY and CDR2 SVGEGT. The CDR3 is 14 residues long. The receptor was derived from a man between 50 and 59 years old who received an inactivated influenza vaccine. The input for sequencing was PBMCs from blood, taken about 5 days after vaccination. The rearrangement uses TRBV6-2 or TRBV6-3 and TRBJ2-7; possibly TRBD1 for D (5 bases). In nucleotides, the CDR3 is TGTGCCACCCGTGGGGCAGCTTCCTCCTACGAGCAGTACTTC. It encodes CATRGAASSYEQYF.